The clone carrying this T cell receptor (beta chain) was seen ten or more times. Antigen unknown. This sample was included in a study of T-cell reconstitution after alpha-beta-depleted transplantation in children. Study findings and constraints: Roughly two months post-transplant, alpha-beta T cells reportedly originated from several hundred graft clones that had expanded. Diversity and T-cell counts at one year after transplant derived mostly from new T cells. High day-60 TCRbeta diversity in some patients came from surviving recipient T cells and thymic progenitors.

This CDR3 region has 13 residues. CDR1 is LNHNV and CDR2 is YYDKDF in the germline V gene (reference sequence). V dropped 5 bases and J dropped 4 bases, with 8 bases sitting between them. During its preparation, the TCRbeta library received unique molecular identifiers. TCRdb passed the PCR reads through MiXCR, listing each CDR3 protein once. The sample contains about 290,000 distinct CDR3 sequences, around 7.3% of which appear only once. This clonotype originated in a female patient aged 2-10 years who had a stem cell transplant for Fanconi anemia, so the T cells may come from the graft donor. The chain carries TRBV15 and TRBJ2-2; unclear D gene. The material was peripheral blood, obtained 360 days after TCRalphabeta/CD19-depleted stem cell transplant. CDR3 in DNA: TGTGCCACCAGCCGTCTAGTCACCGGGGAGCTGTTTTTT. This gives the protein CATSRLVTGELFF. The whole variable domain, filled in from reference TRBV15 and TRBJ2-2, reads DAMVIQNPRYQVTQFGKPVTLSCSQTLNHNVMYWYQQKSSQAPKLLFHYYDKDFNNEADTPDNFQSRRPNTSFCFLDIRSPGLGDTAMYLCATSRLVTGELFFGEGSRLTVL.